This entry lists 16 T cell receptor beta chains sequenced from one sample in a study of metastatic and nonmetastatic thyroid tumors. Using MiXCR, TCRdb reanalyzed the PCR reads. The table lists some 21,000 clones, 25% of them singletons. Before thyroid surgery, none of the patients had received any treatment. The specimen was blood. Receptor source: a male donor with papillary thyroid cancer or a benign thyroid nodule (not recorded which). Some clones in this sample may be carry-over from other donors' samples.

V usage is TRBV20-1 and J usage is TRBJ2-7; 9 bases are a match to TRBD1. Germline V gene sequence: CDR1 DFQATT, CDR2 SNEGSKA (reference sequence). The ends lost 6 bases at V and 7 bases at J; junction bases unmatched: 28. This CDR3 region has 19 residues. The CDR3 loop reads CSAQGGTGRFQREVEEQYF. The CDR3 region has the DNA TGCAGTGCCCAGGGGGGGACAGGGAGGTTCCAGAGGGAGGTGGAGGAGCAGTACTTC.

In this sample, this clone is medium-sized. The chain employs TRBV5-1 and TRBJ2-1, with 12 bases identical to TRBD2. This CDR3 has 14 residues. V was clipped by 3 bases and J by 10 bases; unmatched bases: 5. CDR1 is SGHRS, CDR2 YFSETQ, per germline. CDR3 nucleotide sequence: TGCGCCAGCAGCTGGACTAGCGGGGTTGGGGAGCAGTTCTTC. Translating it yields CASSWTSGVGEQFF. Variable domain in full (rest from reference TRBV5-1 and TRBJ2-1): KAGVTQTPRYLIKTRGQQVTLSCSPISGHRSVSWYQQTPGQGLQFLFEYFSETQRNKGNFPGRFSGRQFSNSRSEMNVSTLELGDSALYLCASSWTSGVGEQFFGPGTRLTVL.

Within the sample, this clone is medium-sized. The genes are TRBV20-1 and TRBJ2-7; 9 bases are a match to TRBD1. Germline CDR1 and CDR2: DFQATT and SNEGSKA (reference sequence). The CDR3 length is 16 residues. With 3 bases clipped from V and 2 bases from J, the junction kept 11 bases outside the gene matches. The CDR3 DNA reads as TGCAGTGCTAGGTCGGACAGGGGAGGAAACCCCTACGAGCAGTACTTC. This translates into CSARSDRGGNPYEQYF.

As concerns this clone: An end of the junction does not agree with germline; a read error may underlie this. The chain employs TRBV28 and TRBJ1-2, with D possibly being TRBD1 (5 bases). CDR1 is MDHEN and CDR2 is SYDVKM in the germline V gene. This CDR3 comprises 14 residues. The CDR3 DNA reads TGTGTCAGCAGCTCGGGACGGTCTAACTATGGCTACACCTTC. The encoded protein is CVSSSGRSNYGYTF.

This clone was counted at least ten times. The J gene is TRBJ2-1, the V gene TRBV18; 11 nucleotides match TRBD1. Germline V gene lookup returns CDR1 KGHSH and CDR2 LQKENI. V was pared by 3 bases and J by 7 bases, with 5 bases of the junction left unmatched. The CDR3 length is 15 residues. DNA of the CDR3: TGTGCCAGCTCACCGGGGACAGGGGGAACAAATGAGCAGTTCTTC. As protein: CASSPGTGGTNEQFF.

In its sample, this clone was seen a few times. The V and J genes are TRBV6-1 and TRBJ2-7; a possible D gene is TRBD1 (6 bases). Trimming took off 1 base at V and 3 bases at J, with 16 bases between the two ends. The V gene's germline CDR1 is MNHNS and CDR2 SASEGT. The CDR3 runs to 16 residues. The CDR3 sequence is CASSEVTGTGHYEQYF. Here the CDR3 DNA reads TGTGCCAGCAGTGAAGTAACCGGGACGGGACACTACGAGCAGTACTTC.

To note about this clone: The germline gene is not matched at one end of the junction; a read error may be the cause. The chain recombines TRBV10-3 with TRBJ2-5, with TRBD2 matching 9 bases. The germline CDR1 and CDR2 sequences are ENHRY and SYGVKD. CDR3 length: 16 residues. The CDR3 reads CAISTGTSGLPETPDF. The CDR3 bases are TGTGCCATCAGCACGGGAACTAGCGGGTTACCAGAGACCCCGGACTTC.

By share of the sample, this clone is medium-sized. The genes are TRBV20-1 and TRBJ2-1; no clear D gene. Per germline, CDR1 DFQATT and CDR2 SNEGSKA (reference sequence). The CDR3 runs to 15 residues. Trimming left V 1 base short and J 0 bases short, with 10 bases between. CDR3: CSARVARVSYNEQFF. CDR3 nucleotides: TGCAGTGCTAGAGTCGCCCGGGTCTCCTACAATGAGCAGTTCTTC.

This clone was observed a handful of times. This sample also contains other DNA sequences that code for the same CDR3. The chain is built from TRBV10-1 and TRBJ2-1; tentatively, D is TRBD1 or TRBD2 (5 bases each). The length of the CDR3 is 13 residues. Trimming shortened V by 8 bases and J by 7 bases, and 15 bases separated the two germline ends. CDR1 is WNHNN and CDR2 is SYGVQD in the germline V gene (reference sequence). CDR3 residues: CASQRGRGNEQFF. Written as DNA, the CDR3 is TGCGCCAGCCAGAGGGGTCGAGGTAATGAGCAGTTCTTC.

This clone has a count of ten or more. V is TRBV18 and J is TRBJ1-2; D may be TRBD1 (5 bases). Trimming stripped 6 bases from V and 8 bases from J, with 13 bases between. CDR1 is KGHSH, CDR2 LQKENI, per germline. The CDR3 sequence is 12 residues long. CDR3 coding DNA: TGTGCCAGCTCTGGGGCTCGATCGGGCTACACCTTC. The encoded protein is CASSGARSGYTF.

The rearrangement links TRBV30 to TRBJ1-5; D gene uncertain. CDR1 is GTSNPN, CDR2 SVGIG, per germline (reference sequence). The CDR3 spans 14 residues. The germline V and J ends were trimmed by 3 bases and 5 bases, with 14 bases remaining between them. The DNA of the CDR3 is TGTGCCTGGAGCAGGCGGGAGGCGGATCAGCCCCAGCATTTT. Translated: CAWSRREADQPQHF.

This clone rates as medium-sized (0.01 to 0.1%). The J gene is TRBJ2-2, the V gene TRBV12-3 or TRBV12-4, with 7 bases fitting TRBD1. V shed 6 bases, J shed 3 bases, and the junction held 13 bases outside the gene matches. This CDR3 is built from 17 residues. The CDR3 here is CASSSIRGGLDTGELFF. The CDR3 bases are TGTGCCAGCAGCTCGATACGAGGGGGCCTGGACACCGGGGAGCTGTTTTTT.

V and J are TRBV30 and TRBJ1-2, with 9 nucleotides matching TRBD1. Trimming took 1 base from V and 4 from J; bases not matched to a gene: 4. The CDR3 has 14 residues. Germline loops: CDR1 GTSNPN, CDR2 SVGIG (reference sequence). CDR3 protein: CAWSGGQGIYGYTF. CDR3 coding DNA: TGTGCCTGGAGTGGCGGACAGGGGATCTATGGCTACACCTTC.

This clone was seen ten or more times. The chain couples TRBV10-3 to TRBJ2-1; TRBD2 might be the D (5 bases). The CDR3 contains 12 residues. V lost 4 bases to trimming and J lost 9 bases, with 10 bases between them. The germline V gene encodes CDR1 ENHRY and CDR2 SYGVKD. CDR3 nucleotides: TGTGCCATCAGTGCGGGGATGGCTGAGCAGTTCTTC. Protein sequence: CAISAGMAEQFF.

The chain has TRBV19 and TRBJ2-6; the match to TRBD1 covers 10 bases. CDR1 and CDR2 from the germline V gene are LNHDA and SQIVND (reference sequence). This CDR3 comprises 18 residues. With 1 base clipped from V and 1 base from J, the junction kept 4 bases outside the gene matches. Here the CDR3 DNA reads TGTGCCAGTAGTATAGGGGGACAGGGGAGGTCTGGGGCCAACGTCCTGACTTTC. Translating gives CASSIGGQGRSGANVLTF. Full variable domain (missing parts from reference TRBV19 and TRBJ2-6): DGGITQSPKYLFRKEGQNVTLSCEQNLNHDAMYWYRQDPGQGLRLIYYSQIVNDFQKGDIAEGYSVSREKKESFPLTVTSAQKNPTAFYLCASSIGGQGRSGANVLTFGAGSRLTVL.

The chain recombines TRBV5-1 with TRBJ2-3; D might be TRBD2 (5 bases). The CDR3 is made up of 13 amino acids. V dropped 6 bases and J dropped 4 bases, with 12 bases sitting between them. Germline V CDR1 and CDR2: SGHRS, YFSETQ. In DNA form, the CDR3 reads TGCGCCAGCAAGTGGGAGAGTTCAGATACGCAGTATTTT. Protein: CASKWESSDTQYF.